This T cell receptor (beta chain) originates from a study of vaccination and CD4 T cells after COVID-19. Study-wide context: Typically, post-vaccine samples were obtained a median around 72 days after dose two, within a range of 14 to 241. Stimulation of cells relied on overlapping spike peptides derived from SARS-CoV-2, HCoV-NL63, HCoV-OC43 and HCoV-229E.

This clonotype is medium-sized in the sample. Its cognate antigen is unknown. Treatment meaning: roughly nine-day PBMC culture with coronavirus spike peptide pools or control peptides (ViraFEST assay). Expanded clonotypes were found by TCR sequencing after peptide-pool stimulation (ViraFEST). The CDR3 consists of 15 residues. From germline, CDR1 is DFQATT and CDR2 SNEGSKA (reference sequence). V shed 3 bases, J shed 7 bases, and the junction held 12 bases outside the gene matches. Researchers used the Oncomine TCR Beta short-read assay to sequence DNA from cultured CD4+ T cells. The template was genomic DNA from cultured CD4+ T cells. Each CDR3 protein is one row after TCRdb ran MiXCR on the PCR reads. The repertoire consists of approximately 12,000 distinct CDR3 sequences, with roughly half occurring once and the leading ten covering roughly a sixth.

This clonotype was obtained from a human donor with COVID-19. The J gene is TRBJ1-5, the V gene TRBV20-1; TRBD1 matches 7 bases. The sample here was cultured CD4+ T cells from blood, taken after SARS-CoV-2 vaccination. The CDR3 bases are TGCAGTGCTAGCCCAGGGGGGCAGGTTAACCAGCCCCAGCATTTT. It encodes CSASPGGQVNQPQHF.